This T cell receptor (beta chain) is from a study of chemoradiotherapy in HPV16-positive cancers. Some clones are missing from TCRdb's copy, which holds only in-frame ones; the method was immunoSEQ multiplex PCR. The sample carries 4,000 or so clones, almost 90% recorded once. CDR1 and CDR2 (germline): SGHDT, YYEEEE. V lost 2 bases to trimming and J lost 4 bases; unmatched junction nucleotides: 4. The CDR3 is made up of 15 amino acids. The origin of this receptor is a human donor with HPV-associated anogenital cancer. Sample collection occurred from a patient who underwent chemoradiotherapy. The chain links TRBV5-6 to TRBJ2-3; TRBD2 agrees at 10 bases. DNA of the CDR3: TGTGCCAGCAGCTTTCGGACTAGCGGCGCAGATACGCAGTATTTT. Protein sequence: CASSFRTSGADTQYF.